These 20 T cell receptor beta chains came from one sample sequenced in a study of T-cell reconstitution after alpha-beta-depleted transplantation in children. Preparing the TCRbeta library involved the use of unique molecular identifiers. A single record per CDR3 protein comes from TCRdb applying MiXCR to the PCR reads. The repertoire holds 700,000 to 950,000 distinct CDR3 sequences, with around 17% as singletons. This specimen was PBMCs, mostly from graft donor cells, taken 360 days after TCRalphabeta/CD19-depleted stem cell transplant. The receptors shown here come from a male patient younger than 18 who had a stem cell transplant for acute lymphoblastic leukemia, so the T cells may come from the graft donor.

The V call is TRBV20-1, the J call TRBJ2-3; a weak D match, TRBD1 (6 bases). V lost 3 bases and J lost 3, with 13 bases in between. The CDR3 is made up of 14 amino acids. CDR1 and CDR2 (germline): DFQATT, SNEGSKA (reference sequence). In DNA form, the CDR3 reads TGCAGTGCTAGGGGCAGGGGATGGACAGATACGCAGTATTTT. This gives the protein CSARGRGWTDTQYF.

The chain carries TRBV5-1 and TRBJ2-7, with TRBD2 identical over 7 bases. The V and J ends lost 7 bases and 6 bases, in that order; junction bases with no gene match: 19. Per the germline V gene, CDR1 is SGHRS and CDR2 is YFSETQ. The CDR3 has 16 amino acids. CDR3 coding DNA: TGCGCCAGCCGTGAGGGCGCTAGCGGAGGTACGGTCGAGCAGTACTTC. As protein: CASREGASGGTVEQYF.

The chain carries TRBV5-1 and TRBJ2-1, with TRBD2 matching over 7 bases. Germline-derived CDR1 and CDR2 are SGHRS and YFSETQ. The CDR3 runs 15 residues. The V segment lost 5 bases and the J segment 2 bases; nucleotides outside the gene matches: 7. The CDR3 sequence is CASSEGRAPYNEQFF. Written as DNA, the CDR3 is TGCGCCAGCAGTGAGGGGAGGGCACCCTACAATGAGCAGTTCTTC.

Many counts were recorded for this clonotype. This chain connects TRBV4-1 to TRBJ2-1; 11 nucleotides agree with TRBD2. CDR1 is MGHRA, CDR2 YSYEKL, per germline. CDR3 size: 17 residues. With V trimmed by 3 bases and J by 4 bases, 8 bases remained unmatched. The CDR3 is CASSHRLAGGRYNEQFF. CDR3 DNA sequence: TGCGCCAGCAGCCACCGCCTAGCGGGAGGTCGTTACAATGAGCAGTTCTTC.

The sample holds a few counts of this clonotype. This sequence joins TRBV20-1 and TRBJ2-1; 9 bases are a match to TRBD2. This CDR3 is 15 amino acids long. The germline CDR1 and CDR2 sequences are DFQATT and SNEGSKA (reference sequence). Germline trimming cut 0 bases from V and 4 bases from J; bases unmatched to any gene: 4. As DNA, the CDR3 is TGCAGTGCTAGAGATCTGGCGGGGGGGTACAATGAGCAGTTCTTC. The encoded protein is CSARDLAGGYNEQFF.

The genes are TRBV2 and TRBJ2-1; tentatively, D is TRBD1 (6 bases). Germline V gene sequence: CDR1 SNHLY, CDR2 FYNNEI. V was clipped by 8 bases and J by 2 bases, with 13 bases between them. This CDR3 contains 14 residues. Written as DNA, the CDR3 is TGTGCCAGCCCAGGGGACCCCGCCTACAATGAGCAGTTCTTC. Translated, it gives CASPGDPAYNEQFF.

V usage is TRBV25-1 and J usage is TRBJ1-2; a possible D gene is TRBD1 (5 bases). Germline V gene lookup returns CDR1 MGHDK and CDR2 SYGVNS. V was cut by 1 base and J by 0 bases, with 18 bases left in between. The CDR3 length is 18 residues. The CDR3 nucleotides read TGTGCCAGCAGTGAATTGAAGGGCCTACAGGAGACTAACTATGGCTACACCTTC. Protein product: CASSELKGLQETNYGYTF.

The table lists this clonotype with a few counts. The rearrangement links TRBV9 to TRBJ2-3; 8 bases map to TRBD2. The CDR3 has 15 residues. J gave up 8 bases and V 2 bases, and 10 bases lay outside the gene matches. Germline CDR1 is SGDLS and CDR2 is YYNGEE. DNA for the CDR3: TGTGCCAGCAGCGTCGGACTAGCCGCGTCGGGTACGCAGTATTTT. Its protein product is CASSVGLAASGTQYF.

The chain couples TRBV5-1 to TRBJ2-3; D is perhaps TRBD1 or TRBD2 (5 bases each). Germline CDR1 reads SGHRS; CDR2 reads YFSETQ. V was pared by 0 bases and J by 3 bases, with 14 bases between. CDR3 length equals 16 residues. The CDR3 protein is CASSLGTGPGTDTQYF. DNA of the CDR3: TGCGCCAGCAGCTTGGGGACGGGGCCGGGGACAGATACGCAGTATTTT.

This clonotype was counted only a few times. This chain connects TRBV5-1 to TRBJ1-1; the D gene is possibly TRBD1 (6 bases). This CDR3 spans 14 amino acids. With 4 bases removed from V and 0 bases from J, the gap between germline ends came to 10 bases. Germline lookup yields CDR1 SGHRS and CDR2 YFSETQ. In nucleotides, the CDR3 is TGCGCCAGCAGCCCAGGGGTAATGAACACTGAAGCTTTCTTT. Protein sequence: CASSPGVMNTEAFF.

This clonotype was observed many times. The chain has TRBV18 and TRBJ1-1; weak D call: TRBD1 (6 bases). V dropped 6 bases and J dropped 1 base, with 15 bases sitting between them. Germline CDR1 reads KGHSH; CDR2 reads LQKENI. The CDR3 covers 15 residues. Here the CDR3 DNA reads TGTGCCAGCTCTTCAACGACAGGCTCGAACACTGAAGCTTTCTTT. Translating gives CASSSTTGSNTEAFF.

This clonotype was seen a handful of times. V gene TRBV5-1 combines with J gene TRBJ2-5, with TRBD1 identical over 8 bases. Germline V lookup: CDR1 SGHRS, CDR2 YFSETQ. The CDR3 runs 16 residues. Trimming cost V 0 bases and J 5 bases; bases outside gene matches: 9. The CDR3 region has the DNA TGCGCCAGCAGCTTGGGAAGCAAGGCAGGGGGCGAGACCCAGTACTTC. Protein: CASSLGSKAGGETQYF.

This clonotype was observed a handful of times. The chain has TRBV29-1 and TRBJ1-5; D is uncertain. The CDR3 covers 12 residues. V was cut by 7 bases and J by 2 bases, with 9 bases left in between. Germline V lookup: CDR1 SQVTM, CDR2 ANQGSEA. The CDR3 coding sequence is TGCAGCGGGAGGGAGGGCAATCAGCCCCAGCATTTT. It codes for CSGREGNQPQHF.

This clonotype was observed a single time. This chain uses TRBV5-5 with TRBJ2-3, with D possibly being TRBD1 (6 bases). The CDR3 has 14 residues. Germline CDR1 is SGHKS and CDR2 is YYEKEE (reference sequence). V lost 4 bases and J lost 2, with 11 bases in between. CDR3 coding DNA: TGTGCCAGCAGCAGACAGGCGTACACAGATACGCAGTATTTT. Its translation is CASSRQAYTDTQYF.

In this sample, this clonotype turned up a few times. V usage is TRBV7-2 and J usage is TRBJ1-4; D call uncertain. Germline CDR1 SGHTA, CDR2 FQGNSA. CDR3 length equals 16 residues. V was trimmed by 3 bases and J by 11 bases, leaving 22 bases between them. The CDR3 coding sequence is TGTGCCAGCAGCTTTGTCCGTGGAGGGATAACGGGCAAACTGTTTTTT. Its protein product is CASSFVRGGITGKLFF.

This chain connects TRBV2 to TRBJ2-3; 13 positions match TRBD2. J gave up 5 bases and V 6 bases, and 8 bases lay outside the gene matches. Germline values: CDR1 SNHLY, CDR2 FYNNEI. CDR3 length equals 16 residues. This CDR3 reads CASSLRTSGGIDTQYF. The CDR3 nucleotides read TGTGCCAGCAGCCTCAGGACTAGCGGGGGTATAGATACGCAGTATTTT.

This clonotype was detected many times. CDR3 loop: CASSQAQGSYEQYF. The CDR3 DNA reads TGCGCCAGCAGCCAAGCCCAGGGATCCTACGAGCAGTACTTC. The chain has TRBV4-1 and TRBJ2-7, with TRBD1 as a possible D gene (5 bases). This CDR3 comprises 14 residues. V was clipped by 1 base and J by 1 base, with 8 bases between them. CDR1 MGHRA and CDR2 YSYEKL come from the germline V gene.

The chain carries TRBV5-1 and TRBJ2-7; 7 bases agree with TRBD1. Looked up from germline, CDR1 is SGHRS and CDR2 is YFSETQ. After removal of 3 bases from V and 0 bases from J, the junction contained 3 bases not matched to a gene. The CDR3 contains 14 residues. Written as DNA, the CDR3 is TGCGCCAGCAGCTGGGGGACAGCCTCCTACGAGCAGTACTTC. Amino acids: CASSWGTASYEQYF.

The gene calls are TRBV14 and TRBJ2-1; D is ambiguous. The germline V gene encodes CDR1 SGHDN and CDR2 FVKESK. Trimming removed 0 bases from V and 6 bases from J, with 15 bases in between. The CDR3 runs 16 residues. For the CDR3, the DNA is TGTGCCAGCAGCCAAGAAAGGTTGGCAGTCTCCAATGAGCAGTTCTTC. It is translated as CASSQERLAVSNEQFF. Looking up the rest from reference TRBV14 and TRBJ2-1 gives the full variable domain: EAGVTQFPSHSVIEKGQTVTLRCDPISGHDNLYWYRRVMGKEIKFLLHFVKESKQDESGMPNNRFLAERTGGTYSTLKVQPAELEDSGVYFCASSQERLAVSNEQFFGPGTRLTVL.

This clonotype was seen only a few times. J is TRBJ2-1 and V is TRBV11-1, with 7 positions matching TRBD2. The V segment lost 4 bases and the J segment 4 bases; nucleotides outside the gene matches: 16. The germline V gene encodes CDR1 SGHAT and CDR2 FQDESV (reference sequence). The CDR3 sequence is 18 residues long. The CDR3, as DNA: TGTGCCAGCAGCTCGTTAGCGGGTCCGTCCTTTACTTACAATGAGCAGTTCTTC. Translation gives CASSSLAGPSFTYNEQFF.